The 3 T cell receptor beta chains listed next were all sequenced from one sample in a study of blood T cells in healthy people across ages. Primers used in a second PCR of about 7 to 12 cycles were a sample-barcoded 5' primer and a J-beta primer mix. TCRdb reprocessed the 5' RACE reads via MiXCR and lists one record per CDR3 protein. Among around 750,000 distinct CDR3 sequences, about 53% were seen once, and the ten largest hold around 41%. Sequenced material: blood. The receptors come from a man aged 80 or over in good health.

The CDR3 DNA sequence: TGCGCCAGCAGCTTGGCACGGGGGGGTGGAGCCTACAATGAGCAGTTCTTC. Its protein product is CASSLARGGGAYNEQFF. The chain has TRBV5-1 and TRBJ2-1; 8 bases agree with TRBD2. The CDR3 totals 17 residues. V was clipped by 0 bases and J by 2 bases; unmatched bases: 7. Germline CDR1 and CDR2: SGHRS and YFSETQ.

V and J are TRBV2 and TRBJ2-3; no clear D gene. The CDR3 consists of 14 residues. Deletions cut 0 bases from V and 2 bases from J, with 6 bases between. Looked up from germline, CDR1 is SNHLY and CDR2 is FYNNEI. The CDR3 nucleotides are TGTGCCAGCAGTGAAGCGCTGCCCACAGATACGCAGTATTTT. Its protein is CASSEALPTDTQYF.

The gene calls are TRBV5-1 and TRBJ1-4; 9 bases align to TRBD1. The CDR3 is made up of 18 amino acids. Trimming at V came to 4 bases and at J to 2 bases, leaving 12 bases not matched to a gene. Germline lookup yields CDR1 SGHRS and CDR2 YFSETQ. CDR3 nucleotides: TGCGCCAGCAGCCCGGGGCCCTACAGGGGGCAGACTAATGAAAAACTGTTTTTT. It codes for CASSPGPYRGQTNEKLFF. Full variable domain (remainder filled in from reference TRBV5-1 and TRBJ1-4): KAGVTQTPRYLIKTRGQQVTLSCSPISGHRSVSWYQQTPGQGLQFLFEYFSETQRNKGNFPGRFSGRQFSNSRSEMNVSTLELGDSALYLCASSPGPYRGQTNEKLFFGSGTQLSVL.